Given below is one TCR beta chain in context. Its target is unknown. Mismatch with germline at one junction end may stem from a read error. The sample comes from a study of T-cell memory formation after mild COVID-19. Study-wide context: The TCR clusters were mostly specific to one donor.

TCRdb reprocessed the 5' RACE reads via MiXCR and lists one record per CDR3 protein. The sample lists about 210,000 distinct CDR3 sequences; 8% to 11% were seen once. Study conclusions and caveats: While clones contracting from day 15 to 85 were balanced between CD4 and CD8, later expanders leaned CD4+. Still unconfirmed is whether the second-wave clones peaking on day 37 recognized SARS-CoV-2.

Germline lookup yields CDR1 SEHNR and CDR2 FQNEAQ (reference sequence). This CDR3 is built from 15 residues. The specimen sequenced was PBMCs or a T cell subset sorted from them (not recorded which). V gene TRBV7-9 combines with J gene TRBJ2-1; 10 bases line up with TRBD2. The origin of this receptor is a man younger than 35 who had mild COVID-19 (a few samples of this study predate the infection). Cell type and time point are not known. CDR3: CASSLASGGVNEQFF. CDR3 nucleotides: TGTGCCAGCAGCCTAGCGAGCGGGGGGGTAAATGAGCAGTTCTTC. Supplemented by reference TRBV7-9 and TRBJ2-1, the full variable domain reads DTGVSQNPRHKITKRGQNVTFRCDPISEHNRLYWYRQTLGQGPEFLTYFQNEAQLEKSRLLSDRFSAERPKGSFSTLEIQRTEQGDSAMYLCASSLASGGVNEQFFGPGTRLTVL.